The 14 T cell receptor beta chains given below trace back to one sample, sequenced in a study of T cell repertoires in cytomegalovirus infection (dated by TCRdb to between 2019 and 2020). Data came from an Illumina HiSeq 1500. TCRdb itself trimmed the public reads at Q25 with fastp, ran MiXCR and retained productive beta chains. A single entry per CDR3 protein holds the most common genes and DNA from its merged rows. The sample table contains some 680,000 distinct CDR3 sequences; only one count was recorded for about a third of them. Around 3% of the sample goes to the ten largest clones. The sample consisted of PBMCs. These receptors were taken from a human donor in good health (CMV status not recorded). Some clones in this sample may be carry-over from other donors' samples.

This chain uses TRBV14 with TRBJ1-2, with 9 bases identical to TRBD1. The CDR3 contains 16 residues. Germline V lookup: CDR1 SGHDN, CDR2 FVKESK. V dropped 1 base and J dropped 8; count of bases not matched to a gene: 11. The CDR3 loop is CASSQVTGTGLGGYTF. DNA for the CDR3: TGTGCCAGCAGCCAAGTCACCGGGACAGGGCTCGGGGGCTACACCTTC.

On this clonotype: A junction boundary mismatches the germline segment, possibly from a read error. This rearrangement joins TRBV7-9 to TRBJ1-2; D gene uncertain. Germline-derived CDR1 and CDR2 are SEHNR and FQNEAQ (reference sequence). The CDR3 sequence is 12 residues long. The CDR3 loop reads CASSFPLGRDSF. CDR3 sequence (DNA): TGTGCCAGCAGCTTTCCCCTCGGACGGGATAGTTTC.

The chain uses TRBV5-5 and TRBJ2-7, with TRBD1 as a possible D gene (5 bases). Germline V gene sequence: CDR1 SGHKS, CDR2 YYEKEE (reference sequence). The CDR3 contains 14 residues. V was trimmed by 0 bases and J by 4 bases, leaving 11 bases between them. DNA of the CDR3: TGTGCCAGCAGCTTGGAATTGACAGAATACGAGCAGTACTTC. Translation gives CASSLELTEYEQYF.

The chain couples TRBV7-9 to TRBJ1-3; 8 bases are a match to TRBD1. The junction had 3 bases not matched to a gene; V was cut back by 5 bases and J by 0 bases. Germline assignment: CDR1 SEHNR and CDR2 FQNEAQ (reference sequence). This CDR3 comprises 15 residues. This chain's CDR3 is CASSADRGSGNTIYF. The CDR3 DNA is TGTGCCAGCAGCGCTGACAGGGGCTCTGGAAACACCATATATTTT.

In nucleotides, the CDR3 is TGTGCCAGCTCACCCGCCCCCGGGGGCAGCGATGAAAAACTGTTTTTT. This encodes CASSPAPGGSDEKLFF. The chain has TRBV18 and TRBJ1-4; possibly TRBD1 for D (6 bases). This CDR3 is built from 16 residues. The V end was cut by 3 bases, the J end by 6 bases, with 17 bases between. The germline V gene encodes CDR1 KGHSH and CDR2 LQKENI.

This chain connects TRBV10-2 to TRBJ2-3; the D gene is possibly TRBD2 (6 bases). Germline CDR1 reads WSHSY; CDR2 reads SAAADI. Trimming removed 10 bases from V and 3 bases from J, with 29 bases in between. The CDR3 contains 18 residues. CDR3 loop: CATEGVYGGTKSTDTQYF. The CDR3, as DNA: TGCGCCACCGAAGGAGTATATGGAGGGACGAAATCTACAGATACGCAGTATTTT.

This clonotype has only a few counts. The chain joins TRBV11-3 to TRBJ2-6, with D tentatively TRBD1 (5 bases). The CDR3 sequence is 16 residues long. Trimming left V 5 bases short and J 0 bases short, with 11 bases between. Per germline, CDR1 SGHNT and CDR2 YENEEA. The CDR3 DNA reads TGTGCCAGCAGCCAGAAGGGGCGCTCTGGGGCCAACGTCCTGACTTTC. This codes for CASSQKGRSGANVLTF.

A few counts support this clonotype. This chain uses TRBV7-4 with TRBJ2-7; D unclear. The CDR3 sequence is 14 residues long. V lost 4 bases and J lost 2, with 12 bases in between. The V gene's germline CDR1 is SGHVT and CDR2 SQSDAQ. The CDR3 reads CASSSPIQAYEQYF. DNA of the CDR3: TGTGCCAGCAGCTCCCCAATTCAGGCCTACGAGCAGTACTTC.

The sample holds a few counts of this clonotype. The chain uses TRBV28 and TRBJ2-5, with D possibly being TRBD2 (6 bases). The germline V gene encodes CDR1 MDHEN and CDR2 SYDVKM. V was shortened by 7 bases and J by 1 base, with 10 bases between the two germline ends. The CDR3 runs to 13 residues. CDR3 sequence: CASTTGGQETQYF. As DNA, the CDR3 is TGTGCCAGCACCACCGGGGGCCAAGAGACCCAGTACTTC.

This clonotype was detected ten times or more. The CDR3 loop is CASSLLLARNEQFF. The CDR3, as DNA: TGTGCCAGCAGCTTATTACTAGCAAGAAATGAGCAGTTCTTC. This sequence joins TRBV7-8 and TRBJ2-1, with D perhaps TRBD2 (6 bases). Germline V gene data show CDR1 as SGHVS and CDR2 as FQNEAQ. The CDR3 length is 14 residues. Trimming cost V 2 bases and J 7 bases, with 12 bases left between them.

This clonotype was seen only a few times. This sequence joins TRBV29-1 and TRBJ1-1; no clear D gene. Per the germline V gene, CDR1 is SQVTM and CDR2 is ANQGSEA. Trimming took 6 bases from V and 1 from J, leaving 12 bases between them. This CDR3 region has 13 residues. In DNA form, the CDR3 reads TGCAGCGTACCACCGGACGGGAACACTGAAGCTTTCTTT. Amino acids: CSVPPDGNTEAFF.

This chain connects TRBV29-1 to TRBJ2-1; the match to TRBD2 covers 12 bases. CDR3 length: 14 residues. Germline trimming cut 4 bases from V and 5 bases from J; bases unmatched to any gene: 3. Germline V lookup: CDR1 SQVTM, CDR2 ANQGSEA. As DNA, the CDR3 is TGCAGCGTTGCTCGACTAGCGGGAGACAATGAGCAGTTCTTC. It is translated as CSVARLAGDNEQFF.

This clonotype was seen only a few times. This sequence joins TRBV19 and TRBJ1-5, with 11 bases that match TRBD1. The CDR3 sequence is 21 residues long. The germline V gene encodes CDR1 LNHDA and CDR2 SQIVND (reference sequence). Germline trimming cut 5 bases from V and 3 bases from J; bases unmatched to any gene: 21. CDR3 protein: CASSYGSGQGARVTDNQPQHF. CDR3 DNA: TGTGCCAGTAGTTACGGCTCCGGACAGGGGGCGCGAGTGACTGACAATCAGCCCCAGCATTTT. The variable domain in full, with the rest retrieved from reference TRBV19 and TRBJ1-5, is DGGITQSPKYLFRKEGQNVTLSCEQNLNHDAMYWYRQDPGQGLRLIYYSQIVNDFQKGDIAEGYSVSREKKESFPLTVTSAQKNPTAFYLCASSYGSGQGARVTDNQPQHFGDGTRLSIL.

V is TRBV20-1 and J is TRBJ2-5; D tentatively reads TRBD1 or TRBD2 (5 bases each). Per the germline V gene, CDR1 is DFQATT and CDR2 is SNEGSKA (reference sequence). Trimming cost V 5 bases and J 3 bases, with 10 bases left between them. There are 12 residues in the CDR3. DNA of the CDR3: TGCAGTGCTTTTAGGGGAGAAGAGACCCAGTACTTC. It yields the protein CSAFRGEETQYF.